This T cell receptor (beta chain) was sequenced in a study of cytomegalovirus exposure and HLA in healthy donors. Overall study findings and caveats: The classifier reportedly diagnosed cytomegalovirus status with high sensitivity and specificity. The authors enumerated 150 to 200 TCR beta chains as linked to cytomegalovirus.

The germline CDR1 and CDR2 sequences are MNHNS and SASEGT. V shed 2 bases and J shed 6 bases, with 10 bases lying between them. The CDR3 is 13 residues long. PCR was performed using 60 Vbeta and 13 Jbeta primers. Original processing notes: Approximately 11 million of the roughly 77 million unique TCR beta chains counted in a later analysis were shared. Assay used: immunoSEQ multiplex PCR; TCRdb lists only in-frame clones, some missing. V, J and clone size derive from that table, while D and trimming were established from the DNA sequence. The sample yields 95,000 to 150,000 clones, more than 75% seen once. Regarding this clone: Its cognate antigen is unknown.

The material sequenced was PBMCs. The receptor was isolated from a woman aged 60-75 years in good health and CMV-seropositive. The V gene is TRBV6-1, the J gene TRBJ1-2; perhaps TRBD1 as D (6 bases). The CDR3 region is CASSESGADGYTF. The CDR3 nucleotides are TGTGCCAGCAGTGAATCAGGGGCGGATGGCTACACCTTC.